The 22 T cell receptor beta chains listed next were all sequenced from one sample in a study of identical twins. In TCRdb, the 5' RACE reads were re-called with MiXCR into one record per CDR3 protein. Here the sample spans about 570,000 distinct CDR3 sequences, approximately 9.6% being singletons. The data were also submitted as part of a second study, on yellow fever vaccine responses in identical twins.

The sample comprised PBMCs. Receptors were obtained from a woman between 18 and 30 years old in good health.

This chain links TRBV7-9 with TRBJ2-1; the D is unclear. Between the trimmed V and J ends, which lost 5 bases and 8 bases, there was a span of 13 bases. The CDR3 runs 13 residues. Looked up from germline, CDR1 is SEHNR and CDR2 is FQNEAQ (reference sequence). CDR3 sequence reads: CASSENPWYEQFF. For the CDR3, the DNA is TGTGCCAGCAGCGAGAACCCGTGGTATGAGCAGTTCTTC.

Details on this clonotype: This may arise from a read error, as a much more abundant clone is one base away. The CDR3 bases are TGTGCCAGCAGCGTAGGTACTAGGCCCAAGGTCAATGAGCAGTTCTTC. Encoded protein: CASSVGTRPKVNEQFF. The chain joins TRBV9 to TRBJ2-1, with D maybe TRBD2 (5 bases). The CDR3 contains 16 residues. Germline values: CDR1 SGDLS, CDR2 YYNGEE. Trimming took 0 bases from V and 6 from J, leaving 16 bases between them.

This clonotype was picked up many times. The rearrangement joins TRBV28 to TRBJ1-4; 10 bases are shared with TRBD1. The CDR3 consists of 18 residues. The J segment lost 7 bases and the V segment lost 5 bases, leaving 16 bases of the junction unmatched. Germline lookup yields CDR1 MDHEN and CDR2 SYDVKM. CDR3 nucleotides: TGTGCCAGCAGTCCCCTCAACTCGAGACAGGGGGCGTTTGAAAAACTGTTTTTT. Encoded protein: CASSPLNSRQGAFEKLFF.

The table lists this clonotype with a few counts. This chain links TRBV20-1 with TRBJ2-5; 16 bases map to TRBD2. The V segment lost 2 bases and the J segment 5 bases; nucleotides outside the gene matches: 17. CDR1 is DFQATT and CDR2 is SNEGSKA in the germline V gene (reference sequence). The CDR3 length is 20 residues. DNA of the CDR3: TGCAGTGCTAGATCCATTACCCCGGGACTAGCGGGGGGGCCGGAGGAGACCCAGTACTTC. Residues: CSARSITPGLAGGPEETQYF.

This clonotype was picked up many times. The CDR3 bases are TGCGCCAGCAGCTTCGGGACAGCAAAGACTGAAGCTTTCTTT. It encodes CASSFGTAKTEAFF. The chain carries TRBV5-1 and TRBJ1-1, with 7 bases matching TRBD1. Trimming took 2 bases from V and 5 from J; bases not matched to a gene: 6. From germline, CDR1 is SGHRS and CDR2 YFSETQ. This CDR3 is 14 amino acids long. Variable domain in full (rest from reference TRBV5-1 and TRBJ1-1): KAGVTQTPRYLIKTRGQQVTLSCSPISGHRSVSWYQQTPGQGLQFLFEYFSETQRNKGNFPGRFSGRQFSNSRSEMNVSTLELGDSALYLCASSFGTAKTEAFFGQGTRLTVV.

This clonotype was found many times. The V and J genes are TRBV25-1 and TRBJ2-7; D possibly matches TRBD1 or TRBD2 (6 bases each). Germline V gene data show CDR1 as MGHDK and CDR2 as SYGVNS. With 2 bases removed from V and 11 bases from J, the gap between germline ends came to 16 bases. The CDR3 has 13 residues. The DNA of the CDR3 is TGTGCCAGCAGTGAACCCTTGGGGGGCATGGAGTACTTC. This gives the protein CASSEPLGGMEYF.

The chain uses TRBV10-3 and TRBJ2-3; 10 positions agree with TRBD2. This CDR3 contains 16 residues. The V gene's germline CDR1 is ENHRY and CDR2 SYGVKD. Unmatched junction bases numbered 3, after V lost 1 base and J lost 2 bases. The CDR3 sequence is CAISELAGGLTDTQYF. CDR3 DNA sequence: TGTGCCATCAGTGAGTTAGCGGGGGGCCTCACAGATACGCAGTATTTT.

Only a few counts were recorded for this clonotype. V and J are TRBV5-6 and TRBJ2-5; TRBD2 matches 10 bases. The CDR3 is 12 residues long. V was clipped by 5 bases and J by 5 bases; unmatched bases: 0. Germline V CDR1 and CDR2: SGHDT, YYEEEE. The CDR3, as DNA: TGTGCCAGCAGGGGACTAGCGGAGACCCAGTACTTC. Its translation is CASRGLAETQYF.

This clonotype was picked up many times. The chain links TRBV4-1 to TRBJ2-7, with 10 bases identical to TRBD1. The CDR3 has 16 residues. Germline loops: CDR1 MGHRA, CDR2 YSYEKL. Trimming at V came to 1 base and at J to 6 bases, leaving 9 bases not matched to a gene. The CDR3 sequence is CASSQVYMGQGSEQYF. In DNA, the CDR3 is TGCGCCAGCAGCCAAGTCTATATGGGACAGGGGAGCGAGCAGTACTTC.

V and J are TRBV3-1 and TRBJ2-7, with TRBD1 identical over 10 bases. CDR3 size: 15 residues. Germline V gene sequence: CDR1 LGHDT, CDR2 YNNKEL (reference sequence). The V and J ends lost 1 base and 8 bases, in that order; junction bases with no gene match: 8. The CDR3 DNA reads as TGTGCCAGCAGCCAAGGGGACAGGGGACTTGTGAAGCAGTACTTC. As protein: CASSQGDRGLVKQYF.

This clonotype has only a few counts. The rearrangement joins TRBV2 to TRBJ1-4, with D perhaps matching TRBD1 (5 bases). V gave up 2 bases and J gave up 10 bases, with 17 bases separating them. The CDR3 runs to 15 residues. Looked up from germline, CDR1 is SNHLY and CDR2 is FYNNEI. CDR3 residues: CASSEPRGTSGKLFF. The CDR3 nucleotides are TGTGCCAGCAGTGAACCGAGGGGAACCAGTGGAAAACTGTTTTTT.

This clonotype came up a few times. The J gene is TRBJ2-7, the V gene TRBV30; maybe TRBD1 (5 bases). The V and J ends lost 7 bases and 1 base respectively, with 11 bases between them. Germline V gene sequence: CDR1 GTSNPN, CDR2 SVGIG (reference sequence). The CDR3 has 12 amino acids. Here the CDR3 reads CASKGLSYEQYF. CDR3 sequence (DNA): TGTGCCTCCAAGGGGTTATCCTACGAGCAGTACTTC.

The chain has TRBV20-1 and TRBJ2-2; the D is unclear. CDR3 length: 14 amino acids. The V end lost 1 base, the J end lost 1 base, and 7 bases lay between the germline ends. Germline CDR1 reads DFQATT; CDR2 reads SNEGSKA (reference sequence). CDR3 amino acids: CSARAAMNTGELFF. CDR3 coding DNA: TGCAGTGCTAGAGCAGCTATGAACACCGGGGAGCTGTTTTTT.

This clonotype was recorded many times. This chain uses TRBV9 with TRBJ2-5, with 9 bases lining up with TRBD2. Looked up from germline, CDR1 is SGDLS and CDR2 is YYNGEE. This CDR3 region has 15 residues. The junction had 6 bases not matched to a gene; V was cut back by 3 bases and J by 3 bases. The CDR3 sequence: CASSGGGGAKETQYF. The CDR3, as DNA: TGTGCCAGCAGCGGGGGCGGGGGGGCGAAAGAGACCCAGTACTTC.

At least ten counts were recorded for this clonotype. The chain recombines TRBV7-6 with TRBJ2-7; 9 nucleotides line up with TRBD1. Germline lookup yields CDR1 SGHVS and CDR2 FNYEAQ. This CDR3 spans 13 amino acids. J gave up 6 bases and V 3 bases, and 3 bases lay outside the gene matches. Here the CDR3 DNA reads TGTGCCAGCAGCTTGACGACAGGGGGCGAGCAGTACTTC. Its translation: CASSLTTGGEQYF.

The CDR3 here is CASSAFGRAQPYEQYF. DNA of the CDR3: TGTGCCAGCTCTGCCTTCGGGAGGGCACAGCCCTACGAGCAGTACTTC. The chain combines TRBV18 with TRBJ2-7, with TRBD2 matching over 8 bases. The germline CDR1 and CDR2 sequences are KGHSH and LQKENI. This CDR3 has 16 amino acids. V lost 6 bases, J lost 2 bases, and 12 bases stayed unmatched. The full variable domain, with the rest looked up from reference TRBV18 and TRBJ2-7, is NAGVMQNPRHLVRRRGQEARLRCSPMKGHSHVYWYRQLPEEGLKFMVYLQKENIIDESGMPKERFSAEFPKEGPSILRIQQVVRGDSAAYFCASSAFGRAQPYEQYFGPGTRLTVT.

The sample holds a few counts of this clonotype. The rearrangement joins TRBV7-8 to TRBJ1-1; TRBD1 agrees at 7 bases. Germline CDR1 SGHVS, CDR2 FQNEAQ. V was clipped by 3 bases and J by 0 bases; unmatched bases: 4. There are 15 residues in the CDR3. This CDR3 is CASSFRDSMNTEAFF. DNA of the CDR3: TGTGCCAGCAGCTTCCGGGACAGCATGAACACTGAAGCTTTCTTT.

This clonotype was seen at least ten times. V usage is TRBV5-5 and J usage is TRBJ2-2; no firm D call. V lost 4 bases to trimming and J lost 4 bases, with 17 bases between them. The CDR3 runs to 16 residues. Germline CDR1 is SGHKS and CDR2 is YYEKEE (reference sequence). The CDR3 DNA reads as TGTGCCAGCAGCGCAATGGTGGCTGGTACCACCGGGGAGCTGTTTTTT. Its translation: CASSAMVAGTTGELFF.

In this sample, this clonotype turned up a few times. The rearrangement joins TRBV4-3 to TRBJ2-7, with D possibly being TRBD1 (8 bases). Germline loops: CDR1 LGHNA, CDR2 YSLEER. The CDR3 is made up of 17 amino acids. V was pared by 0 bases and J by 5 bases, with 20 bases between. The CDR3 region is CASSQDLGNRGGNEQYF. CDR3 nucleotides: TGCGCCAGCAGCCAAGATCTAGGAAACAGGGGGGGCAACGAGCAGTACTTC.

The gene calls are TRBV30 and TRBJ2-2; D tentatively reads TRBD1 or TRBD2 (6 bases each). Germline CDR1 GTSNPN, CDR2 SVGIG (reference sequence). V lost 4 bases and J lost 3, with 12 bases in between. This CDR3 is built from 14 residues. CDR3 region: CAWTGGLYTGELFF. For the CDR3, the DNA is TGTGCCTGGACTGGGGGGCTGTACACCGGGGAGCTGTTTTTT.

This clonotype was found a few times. CDR3 nucleotides: TGCGCCAGCAGCCAAGATCTAGCGGGGGTGCTCTCCTACGAGCAGTACTTC. It encodes CASSQDLAGVLSYEQYF. The V call is TRBV4-1, the J call TRBJ2-7; 10 positions match TRBD2. V shed 0 bases, J shed 0 bases, and the junction held 5 bases outside the gene matches. The CDR3 loop spans 17 amino acids. Germline CDR1 and CDR2: MGHRA and YSYEKL.

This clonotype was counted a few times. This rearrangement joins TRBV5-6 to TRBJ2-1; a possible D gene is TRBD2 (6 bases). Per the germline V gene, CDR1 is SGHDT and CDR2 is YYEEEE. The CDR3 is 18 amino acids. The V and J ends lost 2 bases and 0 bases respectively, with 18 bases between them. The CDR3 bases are TGTGCCAGCAGCTTCAAGCTAGCGCCTCTGAGCTCCTACAATGAGCAGTTCTTC. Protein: CASSFKLAPLSSYNEQFF.